This is a list of T cell receptor beta chains from one sample in a study of T cells in Graves' hyperthyroidism and ophthalmopathy. TCRdb fed the multiplex PCR reads into MiXCR, producing one record per CDR3 protein. Of 300,000 to 350,000 distinct CDR3 sequences detected, more than 11% appear once; the ten largest clones hold just under 25%. The sample taken for sequencing was blood. These receptors originate from a woman under 40 with Graves' hyperthyroidism. Both conserved end residues are part of each CDR3. The order of the fields is clone size, J gene, D gene, CDR3 length, V gene, CDR3 protein, CDR3 DNA. D genes are given only for firm matches. Size is stated for part of the rows, as once, few or many counts, or as a class when the clone is expanded.

clone_size: .; j_call: TRBJ1-5; d_call: .; cdr3_length: 15; v_call: TRBV3-1; cdr3_aa: CASSQTGTFDQPQHF; cdr3_nt: TGTGCCAGCAGCCAGACCGGGACATTCGATCAGCCCCAGCATTTT
clone_size: .; j_call: TRBJ2-3; d_call: .; cdr3_length: 16; v_call: TRBV7-2; cdr3_aa: CASSPMTMSRTDTQYF; cdr3_nt: TGTGCCAGCAGCCCGATGACAATGTCCCGCACAGATACGCAGTATTTT
clone_size: .; j_call: TRBJ2-7; d_call: TRBD1; cdr3_length: 15; v_call: TRBV4-3; cdr3_aa: CASSQVRTGVVEQYF; cdr3_nt: TGCGCCAGCAGCCAAGTTAGGACAGGGGTAGTCGAGCAGTACTTC
clone_size: once; j_call: TRBJ2-6; d_call: .; cdr3_length: 14; v_call: TRBV6-1; cdr3_aa: CASSRQAGANVLTF; cdr3_nt: TGTGCCAGCTCTCGACAGGCTGGGGCCAACGTCCTGACTTTC
clone_size: few; j_call: TRBJ1-3; d_call: .; cdr3_length: 15; v_call: TRBV6-1; cdr3_aa: CASRGRRDSGNTIYF; cdr3_nt: TGTGCCAGCAGGGGTAGGAGAGACTCTGGAAACACCATATATTTT
clone_size: .; j_call: TRBJ1-2; d_call: TRBD1; cdr3_length: 14; v_call: TRBV11-1; cdr3_aa: CASRPGTGAVGYTF; cdr3_nt: TGTGCCAGCAGGCCCGGGACAGGAGCGGTTGGCTACACCTTC
clone_size: .; j_call: TRBJ2-2; d_call: .; cdr3_length: 14; v_call: TRBV5-5; cdr3_aa: CASSLWSASEKLFF; cdr3_nt: TGTGCCAGCAGCTTGTGGAGTGCCTCGGAAAAGCTGTTTTTT
clone_size: .; j_call: TRBJ2-3; d_call: TRBD1; cdr3_length: 14; v_call: TRBV29-1; cdr3_aa: CSVAPGQRTDTQYF; cdr3_nt: TGCAGCGTCGCCCCGGGACAGCGCACAGATACGCAGTATTTT
clone_size: many; j_call: TRBJ2-5; d_call: .; cdr3_length: 13; v_call: TRBV10-3; cdr3_aa: CAIGTGIEETQYF; cdr3_nt: TGTGCCATCGGTACAGGGATAGAAGAGACCCAGTACTTC
clone_size: few; j_call: TRBJ1-6; d_call: .; cdr3_length: 13; v_call: TRBV28; cdr3_aa: CASSALHNSPLHF; cdr3_nt: TGTGCCAGCAGTGCCCTCCATAATTCACCCCTCCACTTT
clone_size: .; j_call: TRBJ2-7; d_call: TRBD1; cdr3_length: 13; v_call: TRBV5-6; cdr3_aa: CASSFDRAREQYF; cdr3_nt: TGTGCCAGCAGCTTTGACAGGGCTCGTGAGCAGTACTTC
clone_size: many; j_call: TRBJ1-5; d_call: TRBD1; cdr3_length: 15; v_call: TRBV2; cdr3_aa: CASRGTGMGNQPQHF; cdr3_nt: TGTGCCAGCAGGGGGACAGGTATGGGCAATCAGCCCCAGCATTTT
clone_size: few; j_call: TRBJ1-1; d_call: .; cdr3_length: 13; v_call: TRBV18; cdr3_aa: CASSLTGFTEAFF; cdr3_nt: TGTGCCAGCTCCCTCACAGGGTTTACTGAAGCTTTCTTT
clone_size: many; j_call: TRBJ1-3; d_call: .; cdr3_length: 15; v_call: TRBV28; cdr3_aa: CASSPTVGTGNTIYF; cdr3_nt: TGTGCCAGTTCACCCACAGTGGGAACGGGAAACACCATATATTTT
clone_size: .; j_call: TRBJ1-1; d_call: TRBD1; cdr3_length: 14; v_call: TRBV12-3/TRBV12-4; cdr3_aa: CASSPGQGLTEAFF; cdr3_nt: TGTGCCAGCAGTCCTGGACAGGGGTTGACTGAAGCTTTCTTT
clone_size: many; j_call: TRBJ1-2; d_call: TRBD1; cdr3_length: 15; v_call: TRBV28; cdr3_aa: CASSDDRGANYGYTF; cdr3_nt: TGTGCCAGCAGCGACGACAGGGGGGCAAACTATGGCTACACCTTC
clone_size: many; j_call: TRBJ1-1; d_call: .; cdr3_length: 13; v_call: TRBV29-1; cdr3_aa: CSVEYRARTEAFF; cdr3_nt: TGCAGCGTTGAGTACAGGGCAAGGACTGAAGCTTTCTTT
clone_size: many; j_call: TRBJ2-3; d_call: TRBD1; cdr3_length: 14; v_call: TRBV20-1; cdr3_aa: CSARDNRGAYTQYF; cdr3_nt: TGCAGTGCTAGAGATAACAGGGGCGCGTATACGCAGTATTTT